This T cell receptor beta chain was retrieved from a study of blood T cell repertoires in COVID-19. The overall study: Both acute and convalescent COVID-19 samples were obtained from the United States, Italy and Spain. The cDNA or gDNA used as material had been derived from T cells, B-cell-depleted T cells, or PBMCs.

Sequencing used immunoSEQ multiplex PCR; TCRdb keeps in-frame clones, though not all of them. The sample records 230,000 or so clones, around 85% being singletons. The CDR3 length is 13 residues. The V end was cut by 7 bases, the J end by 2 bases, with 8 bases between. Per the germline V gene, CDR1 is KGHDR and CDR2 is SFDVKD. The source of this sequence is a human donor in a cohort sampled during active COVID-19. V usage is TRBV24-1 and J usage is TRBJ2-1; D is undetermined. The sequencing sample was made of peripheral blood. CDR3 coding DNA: TGTGCCACCAGGGCCCCACCCTACAATGAGCAGTTCTTC. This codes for CATRAPPYNEQFF.